A single T cell receptor (beta chain) is shown here with its context. The junction does not match germline at one end; this may be a read error. The source of the sample is a study of blood T cell repertoires in COVID-19. Study in general: Collection of acute and convalescent COVID-19 samples took place in the United States, Italy and Spain.

The table came from immunoSEQ multiplex PCR; TCRdb's copy has only in-frame clones and leaves some out. The table lists 30,000 to 50,000 clones, approximately 90% of them singletons. The specimen sequenced was peripheral blood. The TCR sequence derives from a woman aged 25 to 39 in a cohort sampled during active COVID-19.

CDR3 bases: TGCAGTGCTAGAGGGGGGCGCAGCGAACTCTTT. This sequence encodes CSARGGRSELF. The genes are TRBV20-1 and TRBJ1-4, with D possibly being TRBD1 (6 bases). The CDR3 is made up of 11 amino acids. Germline V gene sequence: CDR1 DFQATT, CDR2 SNEGSKA (reference sequence).